Each of the 16 T cell receptor beta chains below was sequenced from the same sample in a study of prognosis after radiotherapy for stage I lung cancer. The authors amplified TCR beta CDR3 from genomic DNA using two-round multiplex PCR. The authors ran first-round PCR with primers specific to each TRBV and TRBJ gene. One entry per CDR3 protein results from TCRdb running MiXCR on the multiplex PCR reads. The table has tens of thousands of distinct CDR3 sequences, approximately 30% seen once; the top ten hold roughly 9.4%. The sample was PBMCs, taken before or after stereotactic body radiation therapy (not recorded which). The origin of the receptors is a donor over 45 with non-small cell lung cancer.

V and J are TRBV5-1 and TRBJ2-3; 7 bases line up with TRBD2. Per germline, CDR1 SGHRS and CDR2 YFSETQ. The CDR3 runs to 19 residues. J gave up 7 bases and V 4 bases, and 24 bases lay outside the gene matches. Here the CDR3 DNA reads TGCGCCAGCAGCGGGGGGGGTAGCGGGCTTTCTCTAGGGACGTATACGCAGTATTTT. Encoded protein: CASSGGGSGLSLGTYTQYF. The full variable domain, rest sourced from reference TRBV5-1 and TRBJ2-3, is KAGVTQTPRYLIKTRGQQVTLSCSPISGHRSVSWYQQTPGQGLQFLFEYFSETQRNKGNFPGRFSGRQFSNSRSEMNVSTLELGDSALYLCASSGGGSGLSLGTYTQYFGPGTRLTVL.

This clonotype has at least ten counts. The genes are TRBV6-1 and TRBJ2-3, with unresolved D. The CDR3 covers 12 residues. CDR1 is MNHNS and CDR2 is SASEGT in the germline V gene. V shed 10 bases and J shed 4 bases, with 12 bases lying between them. The CDR3 here is CAIKRRADTQYF. The CDR3 DNA is TGTGCCATCAAGCGCCGGGCAGATACGCAGTATTTT.

This clonotype was picked up many times. This rearrangement joins TRBV14 to TRBJ1-4; a possible D gene is TRBD1 (6 bases). The germline gives CDR1 SGHDN, CDR2 FVKESK. CDR3 length: 15 amino acids. Trimming removed 4 bases at V and 12 bases at J, with 21 bases between. CDR3 sequence (DNA): TGTGCCAGCAGCCCAGAGGGGCCGTCCGGGGGCGAACTGTTTTTT. It encodes CASSPEGPSGGELFF.

Comments on this clonotype: With a far larger clone one base away, a read error is the likely cause. The chain is built from TRBV6-8 and TRBJ2-7, with TRBD1 matching over 11 bases. This CDR3 has 15 amino acids. V shed 6 bases and J 3 bases; nucleotides not matched to a gene: 7. Germline assignment: CDR1 MNHGY and CDR2 SAAAGT. As DNA, the CDR3 is TGTGCCAGCAGCTCGGGACAGGGGGGAAACTACGAGCAGTACTTC. Translating it yields CASSSGQGGNYEQYF.

The chain combines TRBV29-1 with TRBJ1-1; D perhaps matches TRBD1 (5 bases). CDR1 and CDR2 from the germline V gene are SQVTM and ANQGSEA. With 7 bases removed from V and 4 bases from J, the gap between germline ends came to 13 bases. The CDR3 spans 12 residues. The CDR3 here is CSGGIVGTEAFF. For the CDR3, the DNA is TGCAGCGGGGGGATTGTGGGCACTGAAGCTTTCTTT.

This clonotype appeared many times. The chain has TRBV7-2 and TRBJ2-3; possible D gene TRBD1, 5 bases. The CDR3 consists of 16 residues. Trimming shortened V by 5 bases and J by 2 bases, and 17 bases separated the two germline ends. Germline CDR1 and CDR2: SGHTA and FQGNSA. CDR3 region: CASSPARQLNTDTQYF. The CDR3 nucleotides read TGTGCCAGCAGCCCAGCGAGACAGCTTAACACAGATACGCAGTATTTT.

This clonotype has a count of ten or more. The chain uses TRBV7-9 and TRBJ2-1; 11 bases are a match to TRBD2. There are 16 residues in the CDR3. CDR1 is SEHNR, CDR2 FQNEAQ, per germline (reference sequence). V gave up 3 bases and J gave up 2 bases; unmatched junction bases: 3. The CDR3 DNA is TGTGCCAGCAGCTTCGGGACTAGCGGAGCCTACAATGAGCAGTTCTTC. Encoded protein: CASSFGTSGAYNEQFF.

Notes on this clonotype: A much larger clone lies one base from this, so it may be a read error. The chain employs TRBV4-3 and TRBJ1-2, with a weak D call TRBD1 (5 bases). Germline V lookup: CDR1 LGHNA, CDR2 YSLEER. CDR3 length: 13 amino acids. In DNA form, the CDR3 reads TGCGCCAGCATCCAAGACGAGGGCAGGGACTACACCTTC. Its protein is CASIQDEGRDYTF.

A note on this clonotype: This likely reflects a read error, since a far larger clone is one base away. The genes are TRBV6-2 or TRBV6-3 and TRBJ2-7; unclear D gene. Germline assignment: CDR1 MNHEY and CDR2 SVGEGT. The CDR3 loop spans 15 amino acids. V lost 5 bases to trimming and J lost 0 bases, with 14 bases between them. The CDR3: CASSIGYRSSYEQYF. The CDR3 coding sequence is TGTGCCAGCAGTATAGGGTATAGGAGCTCCTACGAGCAGTACTTC.

This clonotype was counted many times. The chain joins TRBV7-9 to TRBJ2-7, with D maybe TRBD2 (6 bases). Per the germline V gene, CDR1 is SEHNR and CDR2 is FQNEAQ (reference sequence). The germline V and J ends were trimmed by 5 bases and 1 base, with 15 bases remaining between them. The CDR3 has 15 amino acids. For the CDR3, the DNA is TGTGCCAGCAGCCCCACCGGCGGGAAATCCTACGAGCAGTACTTC. Its translation: CASSPTGGKSYEQYF.

V usage is TRBV20-1 and J usage is TRBJ2-7; perhaps TRBD1 as D (5 bases). This CDR3 region has 14 residues. Germline values: CDR1 DFQATT, CDR2 SNEGSKA (reference sequence). V shed 0 bases and J shed 4 bases, with 13 bases lying between them. Written as DNA, the CDR3 is TGCAGTGCTAGAGATGATGGTAGGGGTTACGAGCAGTACTTC. As protein: CSARDDGRGYEQYF.

Remarks on this clonotype: A single base separates this from a much larger clone, so it may be a read error. This chain links TRBV6-4 with TRBJ1-1; a weak D match, TRBD1 (6 bases). The V gene's germline CDR1 is MRHNA and CDR2 SNTAGT. CDR3 length equals 12 residues. Written as DNA, the CDR3 is TGTGCCAGCGGTCAGGGGAACACTGAATCTTTCTTT. Translation gives CASGQGNTESFF.

This clonotype is judged medium-sized. In DNA form, the CDR3 reads TGTGCCAGCAGTGAACTGAGGGCCAGCTCCTACAATGAGCAGTTCTTC. Its translation is CASSELRASSYNEQFF. The chain carries TRBV2 and TRBJ2-1; TRBD2 is a possible D gene (5 bases). The CDR3 is 16 amino acids. V shed 2 bases and J shed 0 bases, with 11 bases lying between them. Germline lookup yields CDR1 SNHLY and CDR2 FYNNEI. Full variable domain (rest looked up from reference TRBV2 and TRBJ2-1): EPEVTQTPSHQVTQMGQEVILRCVPISNHLYFYWYRQILGQKVEFLVSFYNNEISEKSEIFDDQFSVERPDGSNFTLKIRSTKLEDSAMYFCASSELRASSYNEQFFGPGTRLTVL.

Comments on this clonotype: An end of the junction does not agree with germline; a read error may underlie this. The chain has TRBV5-1 and TRBJ2-5, with TRBD1 matching 7 bases. Germline CDR1 and CDR2: SGHRS and YFSETQ. The CDR3 consists of 13 residues. CDR3 protein: CASSPGQKETKYF. CDR3 nucleotides: TGCGCCAGCAGCCCGGGACAGAAAGAGACCAAGTACTTC.

This clonotype was counted between two and nine times. A much larger clone differs from this one at a single base, so this may be a read error. This chain joins TRBV12-5 and TRBJ2-1; TRBD2 might be the D (6 bases). V was cut by 7 bases and J by 9 bases, with 13 bases left in between. The CDR3 covers 12 residues. The germline CDR1 and CDR2 sequences are LGHNT and FRNRAP. CDR3 coding DNA: TGTGCTAGTGTTGGGGGGTTGAGTGAGCAGTTCTTC. Translated: CASVGGLSEQFF.

Many counts were recorded for this clonotype. The genes are TRBV20-1 and TRBJ1-5; D remains unclear. Trimming stripped 0 bases from V and 3 bases from J, with 9 bases between. This CDR3 is built from 14 residues. The germline CDR1 and CDR2 sequences are DFQATT and SNEGSKA (reference sequence). This chain's CDR3 is CSARDVNNNQPQHF. The CDR3 DNA is TGCAGTGCTAGAGATGTTAACAACAATCAGCCCCAGCATTTT.